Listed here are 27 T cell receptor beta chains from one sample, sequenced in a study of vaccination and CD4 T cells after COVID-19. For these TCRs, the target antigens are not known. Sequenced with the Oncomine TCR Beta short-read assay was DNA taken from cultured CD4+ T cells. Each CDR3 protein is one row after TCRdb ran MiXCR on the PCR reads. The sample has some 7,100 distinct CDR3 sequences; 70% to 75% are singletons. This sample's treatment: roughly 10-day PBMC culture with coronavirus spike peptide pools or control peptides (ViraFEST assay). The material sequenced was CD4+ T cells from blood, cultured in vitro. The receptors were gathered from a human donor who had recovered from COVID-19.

CDR3 residues: CATSRTGYNEQFF. The CDR3 nucleotides read TGTGCCACCTCCAGGACAGGCTACAATGAGCAGTTCTTC. V and J are TRBV6-4 and TRBJ2-1; TRBD1 matches 7 bases. The CDR3 length is 13 residues. Germline values: CDR1 MRHNA, CDR2 SNTAGT. J was trimmed by 3 bases and V by 10 bases; bases with no gene match: 6.

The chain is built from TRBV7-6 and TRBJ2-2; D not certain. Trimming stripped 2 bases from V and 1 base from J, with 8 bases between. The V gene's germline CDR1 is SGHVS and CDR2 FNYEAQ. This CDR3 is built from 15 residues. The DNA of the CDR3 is TGTGCCAGCAGCTTACGCAGGCGGAACACCGGGGAGCTGTTTTTT. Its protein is CASSLRRRNTGELFF.

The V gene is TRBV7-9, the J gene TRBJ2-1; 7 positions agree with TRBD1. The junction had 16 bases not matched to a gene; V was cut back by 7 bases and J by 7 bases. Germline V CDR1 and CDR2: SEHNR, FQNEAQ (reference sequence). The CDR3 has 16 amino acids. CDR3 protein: CASIARGRGRSNEQFF. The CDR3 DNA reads TGTGCCAGCATCGCGAGGGGGCGTGGGCGTAGTAATGAGCAGTTCTTC.

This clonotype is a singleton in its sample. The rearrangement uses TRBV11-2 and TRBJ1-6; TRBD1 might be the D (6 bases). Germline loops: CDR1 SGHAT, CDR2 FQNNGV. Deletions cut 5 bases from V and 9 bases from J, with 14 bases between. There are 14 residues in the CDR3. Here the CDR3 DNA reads TGTGCCAGCAGCCCCGGCAGGGGCGCTTCACCCCTCCACTTT. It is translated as CASSPGRGASPLHF.

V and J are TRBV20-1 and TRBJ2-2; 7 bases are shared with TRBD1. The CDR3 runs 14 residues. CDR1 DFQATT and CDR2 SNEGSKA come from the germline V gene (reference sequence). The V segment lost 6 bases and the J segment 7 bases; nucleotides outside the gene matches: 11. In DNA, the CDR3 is TGCAGTGCCAACGAGGGGGCCGGTGGCGGGGAGCTGTTTTTT. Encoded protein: CSANEGAGGGELFF.

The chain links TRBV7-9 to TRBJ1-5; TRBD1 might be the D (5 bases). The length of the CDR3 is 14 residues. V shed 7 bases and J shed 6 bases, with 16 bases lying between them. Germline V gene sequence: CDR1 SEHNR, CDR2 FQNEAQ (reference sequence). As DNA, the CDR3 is TGTGCCAGCACCCCTCCGGGGGTTTCTCAGCCCCAGCATTTT. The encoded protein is CASTPPGVSQPQHF.

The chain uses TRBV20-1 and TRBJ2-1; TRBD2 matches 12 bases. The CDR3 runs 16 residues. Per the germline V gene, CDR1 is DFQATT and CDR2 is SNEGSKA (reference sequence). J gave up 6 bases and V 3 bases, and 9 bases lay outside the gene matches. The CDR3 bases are TGCAGTGCTAGTTCGGAACTAGCGGGAGGTCGCAATGAGCAGTTCTTC. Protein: CSASSELAGGRNEQFF.

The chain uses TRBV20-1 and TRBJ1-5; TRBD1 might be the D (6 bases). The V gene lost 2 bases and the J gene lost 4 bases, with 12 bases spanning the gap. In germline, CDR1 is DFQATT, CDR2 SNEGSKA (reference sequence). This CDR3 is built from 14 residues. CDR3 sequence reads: CSARSGGGNQPQHF. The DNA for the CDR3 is TGCAGTGCTAGAAGCGGGGGCGGGAATCAGCCCCAGCATTTT.

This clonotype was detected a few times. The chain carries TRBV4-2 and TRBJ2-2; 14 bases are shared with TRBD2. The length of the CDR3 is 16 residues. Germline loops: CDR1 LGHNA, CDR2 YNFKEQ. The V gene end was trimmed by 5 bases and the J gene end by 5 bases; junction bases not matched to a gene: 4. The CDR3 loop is CASSRTSGRRTGELFF. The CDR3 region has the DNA TGTGCCAGCAGCAGGACTAGCGGGAGGAGAACCGGGGAGCTGTTTTTT.

This CDR3 reads CSARAQGVGANVLTF. The DNA for the CDR3 is TGCAGTGCTAGAGCTCAGGGGGTTGGGGCCAACGTCCTGACTTTC. This chain uses TRBV20-1 with TRBJ2-6, with 7 bases matching TRBD1. V lost 1 base, J lost 3 bases, and 3 bases stayed unmatched. There are 15 residues in the CDR3. Germline assignment: CDR1 DFQATT and CDR2 SNEGSKA (reference sequence).

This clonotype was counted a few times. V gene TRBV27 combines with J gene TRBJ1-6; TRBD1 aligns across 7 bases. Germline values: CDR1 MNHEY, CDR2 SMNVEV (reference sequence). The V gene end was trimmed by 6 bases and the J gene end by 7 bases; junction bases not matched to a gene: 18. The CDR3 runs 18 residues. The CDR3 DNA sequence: TGTGCCAGCAGCCATATCATGGGACAGCCAGGGGGAAATTCACCCCTCCACTTT. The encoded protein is CASSHIMGQPGGNSPLHF.

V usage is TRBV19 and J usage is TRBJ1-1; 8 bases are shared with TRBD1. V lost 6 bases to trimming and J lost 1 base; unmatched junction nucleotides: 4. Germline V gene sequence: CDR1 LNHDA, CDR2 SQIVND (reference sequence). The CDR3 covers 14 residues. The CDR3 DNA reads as TGTGCCAGTAGCGGGACAGGCCGGAACACTGAAGCTTTCTTT. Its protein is CASSGTGRNTEAFF.

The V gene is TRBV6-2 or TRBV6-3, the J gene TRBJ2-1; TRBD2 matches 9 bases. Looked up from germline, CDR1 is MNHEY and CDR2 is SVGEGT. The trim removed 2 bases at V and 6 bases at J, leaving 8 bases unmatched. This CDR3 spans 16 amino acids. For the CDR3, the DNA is TGTGCCAGCAGTTACCCTTTAGCGGGAGTCGTCAATGAGCAGTTCTTC. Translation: CASSYPLAGVVNEQFF.

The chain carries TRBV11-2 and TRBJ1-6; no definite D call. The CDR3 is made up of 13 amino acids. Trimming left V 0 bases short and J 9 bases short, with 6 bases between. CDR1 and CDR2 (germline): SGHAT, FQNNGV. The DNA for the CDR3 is TGTGCCAGCAGCTTAGAACAAGCTTCACCCCTCCACTTT. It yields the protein CASSLEQASPLHF.

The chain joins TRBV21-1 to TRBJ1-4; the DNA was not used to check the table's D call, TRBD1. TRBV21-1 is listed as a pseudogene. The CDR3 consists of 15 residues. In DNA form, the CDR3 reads TGTGCCAGCAGCAGGCCTAGGGGAGCGCATGAAAAACTGTTTTTT. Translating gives CASSRPRGAHEKLFF.

The CDR3 coding sequence is TGTGCCAGCAGTTTTCGGACCCAGTACTTC. Translation: CASSFRTQYF. V gene TRBV28 combines with J gene TRBJ2-5; D is unclear. This CDR3 comprises 10 residues. Deletions cut 3 bases from V and 7 bases from J, with 3 bases between. The germline V gene has CDR1 MDHEN and CDR2 SYDVKM.

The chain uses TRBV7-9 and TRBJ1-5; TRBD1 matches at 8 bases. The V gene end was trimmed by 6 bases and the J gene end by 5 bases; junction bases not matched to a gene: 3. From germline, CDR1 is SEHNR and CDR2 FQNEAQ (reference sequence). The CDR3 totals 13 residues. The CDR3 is CASSRQGYQPQHF. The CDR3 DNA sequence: TGTGCCAGCAGTAGACAGGGGTATCAGCCCCAGCATTTT. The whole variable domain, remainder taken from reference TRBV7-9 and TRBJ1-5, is DTGVSQNPRHKITKRGQNVTFRCDPISEHNRLYWYRQTLGQGPEFLTYFQNEAQLEKSRLLSDRFSAERPKGSFSTLEIQRTEQGDSAMYLCASSRQGYQPQHFGDGTRLSIL.

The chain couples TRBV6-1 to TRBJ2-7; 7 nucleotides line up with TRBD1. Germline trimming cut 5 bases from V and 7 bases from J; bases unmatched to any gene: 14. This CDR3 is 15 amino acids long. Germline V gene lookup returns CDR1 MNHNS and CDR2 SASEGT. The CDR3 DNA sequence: TGTGCCAGCAGTCCCTTCGACAGGGCCCCCGGGGAGCAGTACTTC. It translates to CASSPFDRAPGEQYF.

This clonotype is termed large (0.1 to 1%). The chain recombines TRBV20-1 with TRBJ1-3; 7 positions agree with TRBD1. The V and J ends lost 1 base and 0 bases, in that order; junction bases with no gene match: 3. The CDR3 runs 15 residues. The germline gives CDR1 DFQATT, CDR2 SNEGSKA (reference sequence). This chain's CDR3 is CSARGNRGSGNTIYF. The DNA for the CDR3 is TGCAGTGCTAGAGGGAACAGGGGCTCTGGAAACACCATATATTTT.

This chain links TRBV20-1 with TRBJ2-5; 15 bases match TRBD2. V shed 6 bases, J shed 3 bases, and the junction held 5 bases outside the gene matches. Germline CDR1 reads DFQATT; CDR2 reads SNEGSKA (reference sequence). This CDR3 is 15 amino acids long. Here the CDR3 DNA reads TGCAGTGCGCCTGGACTAGCGGGAGGGAAAGAGACCCAGTACTTC. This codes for CSAPGLAGGKETQYF.

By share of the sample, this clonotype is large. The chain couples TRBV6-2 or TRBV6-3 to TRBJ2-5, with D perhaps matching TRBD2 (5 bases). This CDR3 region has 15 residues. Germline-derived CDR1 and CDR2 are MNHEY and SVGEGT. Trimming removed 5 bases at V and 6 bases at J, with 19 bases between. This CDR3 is CASSVDSGSGKTQYF. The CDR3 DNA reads TGTGCCAGCAGTGTGGACTCGGGAAGTGGAAAGACCCAGTACTTC.

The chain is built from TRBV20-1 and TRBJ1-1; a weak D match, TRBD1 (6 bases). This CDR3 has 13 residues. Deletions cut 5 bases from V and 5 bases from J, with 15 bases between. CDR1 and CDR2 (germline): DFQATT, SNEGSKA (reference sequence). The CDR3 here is CSASTGFRTEAFF. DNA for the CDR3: TGCAGTGCTTCGACAGGTTTTAGGACTGAAGCTTTCTTT.

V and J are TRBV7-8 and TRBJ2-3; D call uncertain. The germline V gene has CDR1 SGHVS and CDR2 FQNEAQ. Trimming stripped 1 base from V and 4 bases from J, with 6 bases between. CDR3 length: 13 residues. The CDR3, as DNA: TGTGCCAGCAGCTTAGATCCTCCAGATACGCAGTATTTT. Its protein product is CASSLDPPDTQYF.

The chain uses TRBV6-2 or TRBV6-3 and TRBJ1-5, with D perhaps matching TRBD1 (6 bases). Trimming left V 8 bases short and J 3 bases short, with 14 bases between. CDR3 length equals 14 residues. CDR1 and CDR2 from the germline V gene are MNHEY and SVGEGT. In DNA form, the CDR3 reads TGTGCCAGCTCGGTCGGACAGAACAATCAGCCCCAGCATTTT. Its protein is CASSVGQNNQPQHF.

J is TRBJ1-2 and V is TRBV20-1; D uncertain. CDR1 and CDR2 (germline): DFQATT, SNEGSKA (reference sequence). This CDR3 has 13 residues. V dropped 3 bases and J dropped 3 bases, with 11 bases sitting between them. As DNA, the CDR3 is TGCAGTGCTAGTAGTTTGTGGGACTATGGCTACACCTTC. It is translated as CSASSLWDYGYTF.

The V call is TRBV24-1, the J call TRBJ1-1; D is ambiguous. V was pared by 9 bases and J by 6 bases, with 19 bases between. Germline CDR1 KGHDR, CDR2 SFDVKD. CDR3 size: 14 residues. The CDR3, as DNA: TGTGCCACCTCACAAACCGGGCAGTCCCCTGAAGCTTTCTTT. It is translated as CATSQTGQSPEAFF.

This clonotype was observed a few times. The CDR3 region is CASSLGPNRGREAQYF. The CDR3 region has the DNA TGTGCCAGCAGCTTGGGGCCAAACAGGGGGCGGGAGGCCCAGTACTTC. V is TRBV5-6 and J is TRBJ2-5; perhaps TRBD1 as D (9 bases). Between the trimmed V and J ends, which lost 0 bases and 9 bases, there was a span of 21 bases. This CDR3 comprises 16 residues. Germline lookup yields CDR1 SGHDT and CDR2 YYEEEE.